The 3 T cell receptor beta chains in this list originate from one sample, sequenced in a study of PD-1 blockade in classical Hodgkin lymphoma. Time point defined: newly diagnosed, previously untreated cHL patient sample. Method: immunoSEQ multiplex PCR; TCRdb's copy keeps in-frame clones and lacks some. Of tens of thousands of clones in the sample, over 85% were seen once. What was sequenced was peripheral blood mononuclear cells (PBMCs). All receptors derive from a human donor with classical Hodgkin lymphoma.

This chain joins TRBV7-8 and TRBJ1-3; tentatively, D is TRBD1 (5 bases). CDR3 length equals 14 residues. V was clipped by 3 bases and J by 0 bases, with 6 bases between them. Germline assignment: CDR1 SGHVS and CDR2 FQNEAQ. CDR3: CASSLGGSGNTIYF. The CDR3 DNA is TGTGCCAGCAGCTTGGGGGGCTCTGGAAACACCATATATTTT.

The rearrangement links TRBV28 to TRBJ2-2; D perhaps matches TRBD2 (5 bases). V lost 6 bases, J lost 4 bases, and 9 bases lay in between. Germline loops: CDR1 MDHEN, CDR2 SYDVKM. The CDR3 runs to 13 residues. The CDR3 protein is CASRPEGTGELFF. The CDR3 DNA reads TGTGCCAGCAGGCCCGAGGGCACCGGGGAGCTGTTTTTT.

The CDR3 here is CASSIILTNTEAFF. The CDR3 DNA follows: TGTGCCAGTAGTATAATACTTACGAACACTGAAGCTTTCTTT. The chain employs TRBV19 and TRBJ1-1; no clear D. Germline V gene data show CDR1 as LNHDA and CDR2 as SQIVND (reference sequence). Trimming took 2 bases from V and 1 from J, leaving 8 bases between them. This CDR3 is 14 amino acids long.